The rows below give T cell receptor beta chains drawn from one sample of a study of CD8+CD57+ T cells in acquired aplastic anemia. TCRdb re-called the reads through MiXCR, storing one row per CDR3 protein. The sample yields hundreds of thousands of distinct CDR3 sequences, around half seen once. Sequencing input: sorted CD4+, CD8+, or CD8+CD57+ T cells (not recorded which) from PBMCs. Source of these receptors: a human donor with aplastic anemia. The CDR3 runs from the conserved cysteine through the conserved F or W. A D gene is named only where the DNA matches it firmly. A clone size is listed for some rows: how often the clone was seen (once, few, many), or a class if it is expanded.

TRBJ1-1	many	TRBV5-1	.	CASSLVEVGNTEAFF	TGCGCCAGCAGCTTGGTGGAGGTGGGGAACACTGAAGCTTTCTTT
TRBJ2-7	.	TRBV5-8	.	CASAPPCSYEQYF	TGTGCCAGTGCACCTCCGTGCTCCTACGAGCAGTACTTC
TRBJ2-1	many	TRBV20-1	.	CSAGVLMEYEQFF	TGCAGTGCCGGGGTCTTAATGGAATATGAGCAGTTCTTC
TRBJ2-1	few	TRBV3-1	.	CASSRPGKAYNEQFF	TGTGCCAGCAGCCGCCCGGGTAAAGCTTACAATGAGCAGTTCTTC
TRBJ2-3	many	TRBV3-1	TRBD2	CASSQDVAGSYTDTQYF	TGTGCCAGCAGCCAAGACGTAGCGGGGAGCTACACAGATACGCAGTATTTT
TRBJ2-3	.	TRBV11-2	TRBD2	CASSLTSGGLTDTQYF	TGTGCCAGCAGCTTGACTAGCGGGGGCCTCACAGATACGCAGTATTTT
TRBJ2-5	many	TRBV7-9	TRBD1	CASRTTGINQETQYF	TGTGCCAGCAGGACGACAGGGATAAACCAAGAGACCCAGTACTTC
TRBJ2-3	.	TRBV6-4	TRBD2	CASSGTSGPHTDTQYF	TGTGCCAGCAGTGGGACTAGCGGACCGCACACAGATACGCAGTATTTT
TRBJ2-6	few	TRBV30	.	CAGGVGSGANVLTF	TGTGCCGGGGGCGTTGGCTCTGGGGCCAACGTCCTGACTTTC
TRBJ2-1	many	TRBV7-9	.	CASSLFYNEQFF	TGTGCCAGCAGCTTATTTTACAATGAGCAGTTCTTC
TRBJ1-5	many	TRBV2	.	CASTRSVASNQPQHF	TGTGCCAGCACCCGGTCGGTGGCCAGCAATCAGCCCCAGCATTTT
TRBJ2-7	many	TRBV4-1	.	CASSQDLGAQYF	TGCGCCAGCAGCCAAGATTTGGGGGCGCAGTACTTC
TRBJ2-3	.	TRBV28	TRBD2	CASSLKTLADLSTDTQYF	TGTGCCAGCAGTCTAAAGACTCTAGCGGATCTTAGCACAGATACGCAGTATTTT
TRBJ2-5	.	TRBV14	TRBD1	CASRGRDRAQETQYF	TGTGCCAGCAGAGGCCGGGACAGGGCGCAAGAGACCCAGTACTTC
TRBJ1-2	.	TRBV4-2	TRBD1	CASSSFQGAGGYTF	TGTGCCAGCAGCTCCTTCCAGGGGGCTGGTGGCTACACCTTC
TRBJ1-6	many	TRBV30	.	CAWITSENSPLHF	TGTGCCTGGATTACCTCAGAAAATTCACCCCTCCACTTT
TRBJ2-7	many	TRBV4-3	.	CASSQERGRTYEQYF	TGCGCCAGCAGCCAAGAAAGGGGAAGGACCTACGAGCAGTACTTC
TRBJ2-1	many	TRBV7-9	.	CASSLGEQFF	TGTGCCAGCAGCTTGGGTGAGCAGTTCTTC
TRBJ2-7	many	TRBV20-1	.	CSARAENEQYF	TGCAGTGCTAGAGCCGAAAACGAGCAGTACTTC
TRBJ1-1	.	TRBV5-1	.	CASSLKGMTAEAFF	TGCGCCAGCAGCTTGAAAGGGATGACCGCTGAAGCTTTCTTT
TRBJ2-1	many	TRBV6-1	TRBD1	CATRVTGQYNEQFF	TGTGCCACCCGGGTGACGGGACAGTACAATGAGCAGTTCTTC
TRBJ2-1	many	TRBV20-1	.	CSARDIHLGNEQFF	TGCAGTGCTAGAGATATCCATCTAGGGAATGAGCAGTTCTTC